A single sample is the source of the 6 T cell receptor beta chains below, sequenced in a study of blood T cell repertoires in COVID-19. Profiled with immunoSEQ multiplex PCR; TCRdb holds only in-frame clones, not every one. The top ten clones hold 4% of a sample with some 22,000 clones, 94% of them seen once. The specimen was peripheral blood. Receptors originate from a woman aged 50 to 60 with active COVID-19.

The chain carries TRBV14 and TRBJ1-1; the match to TRBD1 covers 9 bases. The length of the CDR3 is 16 residues. Germline CDR1 SGHDN, CDR2 FVKESK. The J segment lost 8 bases and the V segment lost 4 bases, leaving 14 bases of the junction unmatched. The chain's CDR3 is CASSRGGGQGSLEAFF. In DNA form, the CDR3 reads TGTGCCAGCAGCCGAGGCGGGGGACAGGGATCATTAGAAGCTTTCTTT.

The chain is built from TRBV19 and TRBJ2-3, with unresolved D. V was pared by 2 bases and J by 0 bases, with 9 bases between. The CDR3 loop spans 15 amino acids. CDR1 LNHDA and CDR2 SQIVND come from the germline V gene (reference sequence). The CDR3 sequence is CASSIPDTSTDTQYF. The CDR3 DNA reads as TGTGCCAGTAGTATACCCGACACTAGCACAGATACGCAGTATTTT. Full variable domain (remainder filled in from reference TRBV19 and TRBJ2-3): DGGITQSPKYLFRKEGQNVTLSCEQNLNHDAMYWYRQDPGQGLRLIYYSQIVNDFQKGDIAEGYSVSREKKESFPLTVTSAQKNPTAFYLCASSIPDTSTDTQYFGPGTRLTVL.

The rearrangement uses TRBV19 and TRBJ1-4, with 9 bases fitting TRBD1. Per germline, CDR1 LNHDA and CDR2 SQIVND (reference sequence). This CDR3 is 13 amino acids long. The J segment lost 7 bases and the V segment lost 10 bases, leaving 7 bases of the junction unmatched. CDR3 nucleotides: TGTGCCACATCGGGACAGGGAACTGAAAAACTGTTTTTT. It is translated as CATSGQGTEKLFF.

The chain joins TRBV5-1 to TRBJ2-1, with 7 bases identical to TRBD2. V shed 6 bases and J 4 bases; nucleotides not matched to a gene: 7. CDR1 SGHRS and CDR2 YFSETQ come from the germline V gene. The CDR3 sequence is 14 residues long. In DNA, the CDR3 is TGCGCCAGCAACCTTCGGGGGGTATACAATGAGCAGTTCTTC. Its translation: CASNLRGVYNEQFF.

The chain uses TRBV3-1 (or the pseudogene TRBV3-2) and TRBJ2-5; D is possibly TRBD1 (5 bases). CDR3 length: 13 residues. V shed 4 bases and J shed 7 bases, with 13 bases lying between them. The germline CDR1 and CDR2 sequences are LGHDT and YNNKEL (reference sequence). The CDR3: CASSLQDLGTQYF. In DNA, the CDR3 is TGTGCCAGCAGCCTACAGGATCTCGGGACCCAGTACTTC.

The rearrangement links TRBV6-5 to TRBJ1-5; 8 bases match TRBD1. V lost 6 bases to trimming and J lost 4 bases; unmatched junction nucleotides: 8. Germline V gene data show CDR1 as MNHEY and CDR2 as SVGAGI. There are 15 residues in the CDR3. CDR3 sequence (DNA): TGTGCCAGCAGCTTCGGACAGGGCATGAATCAGCCCCAGCATTTT. It yields the protein CASSFGQGMNQPQHF.